The 12 T cell receptor beta chains below all came from one sample that was sequenced in a study of T cell clonality in common variable immunodeficiency (dated by TCRdb to between 2015 and 2017). Results and caveats for the whole study, not just this receptor: CVID TCRbeta sequences reportedly showed fewer deletions and N-nucleotide insertions and lacked highly modified clones with 13 or more V deletions.

Antigens of these TCRs are unknown. The method behind the library was the immunoSEQ multiplex PCR assay. TCRdb retrieved this table from immuneACCESS and kept in-frame rearrangements only. Not all clones are present; in checked studies, unresolved V genes account for under half, and no reason is known for the remainder. This sample holds roughly 30,000 clones in total, without any singletons. Less than 30% of the sample comes from the top ten. Sample: peripheral blood mononuclear cells. Every receptor here comes from a human donor with common variable immunodeficiency.

As to this clone: With the read ending 3 residues before the CDR3 end, the germline J gene is used to fill in that end. The rearrangement uses TRBV7-2 and TRBJ1-2; tentative D call: TRBD1 (5 bases). Trimming took off 6 bases at V and 5 bases at J, with 16 bases between the two ends. CDR3 length: 14 amino acids. Germline V lookup: CDR1 SGHTA, CDR2 FQGNSA. CDR3 amino acids: CASRKGEETYGYTF. CDR3 bases read: TGTGCCAGCAGGAAAGGGGAGGAAACTTATGGC.

This clone is deemed medium-sized. The read halts 3 residues ahead of the CDR3 end, with the missing end drawn from the germline J gene. This chain joins TRBV5-1 and TRBJ2-2; a possible D gene is TRBD1 (6 bases). Trimming pared 2 bases from V and 0 bases from J, leaving 11 bases between. The CDR3 has 16 amino acids. CDR1 and CDR2 (germline): SGHRS, YFSETQ. The sequenced CDR3 bases are TGCGCCAGCAGCTTACAGGGTTCCGCGAACACCGGGGAG. It codes for CASSLQGSANTGE. The entire CDR3 protein reads CASSLQGSANTGELFF.

Many counts were recorded for this clone. The CDR3 goes on 3 residues after the read ends, and that part is filled in from the germline J gene. The rearrangement joins TRBV18 to TRBJ1-5, with D tentatively TRBD1 (5 bases). Trimming shortened V by 3 bases and J by 3 bases, and 15 bases separated the two germline ends. The CDR3 length is 16 residues. Germline V CDR1 and CDR2: KGHSH, LQKENI. The sequenced part of the CDR3 DNA is TGTGCCAGCTCACCGTGGGCCGGGGGGACCAATCAGCCC. Its translation is CASSPWAGGTNQP. The entire CDR3 protein reads CASSPWAGGTNQPQHF. The whole variable domain, remainder taken from reference TRBV18 and TRBJ1-5, is NAGVMQNPRHLVRRRGQEARLRCSPMKGHSHVYWYRQLPEEGLKFMVYLQKENIIDESGMPKERFSAEFPKEGPSILRIQQVVRGDSAAYFCASSPWAGGTNQPQHFGDGTRLSIL.

This clone has at least ten counts. The CDR3 goes on 3 residues after the read ends, and that part is filled in from the germline J gene. The rearrangement links TRBV5-4 to TRBJ2-2, with D possibly matching TRBD2 (6 bases). V was clipped by 0 bases and J by 5 bases, with 11 bases between them. The germline CDR1 and CDR2 sequences are SGHNT and YYREEE (reference sequence). The CDR3 sequence is 15 residues long. CDR3 DNA, as far as it was read: TGTGCCAGCAGCTTGGCCCGGAGGGGAACCGGGGAG. Protein product: CASSLARRGTGE. The entire CDR3 protein reads CASSLARRGTGELFF.

This clone has a count of ten or more. The read stops 3 residues short of the end of the CDR3; the missing end is completed from the germline J gene. The V call is TRBV20-1, the J call TRBJ2-5; 8 bases align to TRBD1. CDR3 size: 15 residues. Germline CDR1 reads DFQATT; CDR2 reads SNEGSKA (reference sequence). J gave up 7 bases and V 3 bases, and 13 bases lay outside the gene matches. The CDR3 is CSARVADRVEGTQYF. The DNA read from the CDR3 is TGCAGTGCTAGGGTGGCGGACAGGGTCGAGGGGACC.

This clone appeared a few times. The CDR3 extends 3 residues past the end of the read, so its final part is completed from the germline J gene. V and J are TRBV6-4 and TRBJ2-6; 8 positions agree with TRBD1. CDR1 is MRHNA, CDR2 SNTAGT, per germline. There are 15 residues in the CDR3. Trimming at V came to 2 bases and at J to 3 bases, leaving 0 bases not matched to a gene. The CDR3: CASSDGTGGANVLTF. The CDR3 bases that were read are TGTGCCAGCAGTGACGGGACAGGTGGGGCCAACGTC.

This clone was observed a handful of times. Coverage ceases 3 residues before the CDR3 finishes, and the germline J gene fills in the end. The chain uses TRBV30 and TRBJ1-3; no clear D gene. The CDR3 covers 17 residues. Germline loops: CDR1 GTSNPN, CDR2 SVGIG (reference sequence). Trimming shortened V by 0 bases and J by 4 bases, and 19 bases separated the two germline ends. The CDR3 DNA, read in part, is TGTGCCTGGAGTGTCCTCGGAGACCCCAAGCGAGGAAACACC. Its translation is CAWSVLGDPKRGNT. The whole CDR3 is CAWSVLGDPKRGNTIYF.

The table lists this clone with many counts. From the germline J gene comes the end of the CDR3, since the read stops 3 residues before it. The V and J genes are TRBV5-1 and TRBJ2-3, with unresolved D. The CDR3 runs to 12 residues. Looked up from germline, CDR1 is SGHRS and CDR2 is YFSETQ. V shed 3 bases and J shed 3 bases, with 5 bases lying between them. The CDR3 here is CASSSVTDTQYF. The sequenced CDR3 bases are TGCGCCAGCAGCTCCGTGACAGATACG. Filled out from reference TRBV5-1 and TRBJ2-3, the complete variable domain reads KAGVTQTPRYLIKTRGQQVTLSCSPISGHRSVSWYQQTPGQGLQFLFEYFSETQRNKGNFPGRFSGRQFSNSRSEMNVSTLELGDSALYLCASSSVTDTQYFGPGTRLTVL.

This clone was seen a few times. The missing CDR3 end, 3 residues past where the read stops, is filled in from the germline J gene. The chain has TRBV7-8 and TRBJ2-5, with 7 bases aligning to TRBD1. V dropped 4 bases and J dropped 4; count of bases not matched to a gene: 12. From germline, CDR1 is SGHVS and CDR2 FQNEAQ. The CDR3 contains 16 residues. CDR3 bases read: TGTGCCAGCAGCTGGGGACAGCGGACCGCGGGAGAGACC. The encoded protein is CASSWGQRTAGET. The whole CDR3 protein reads CASSWGQRTAGETQYF.

A few counts support this clone. Coverage ceases 3 residues before the CDR3 finishes, and the germline J gene fills in the end. This chain uses TRBV19 with TRBJ2-3, with 13 bases aligning to TRBD2. Germline V gene sequence: CDR1 LNHDA, CDR2 SQIVND (reference sequence). The CDR3 has 15 residues. The V gene end was trimmed by 6 bases and the J gene end by 4 bases; junction bases not matched to a gene: 4. CDR3 DNA, as far as it was read: TGTGCCAGTAGGACTAGCGGGGGGCTATCAGATACG. It codes for CASRTSGGLSDT. The whole CDR3 reads CASRTSGGLSDTQYF.

This clone showed up many times. The CDR3 DNA, read in part, is TGCAGCGTTGGTACACTAGCGGGGGAGGGAGATACG. This translates into CSVGTLAGEGDT. The whole CDR3 sequence reads CSVGTLAGEGDTQYF. This chain links TRBV29-1 with TRBJ2-3; 11 positions agree with TRBD2. The CDR3 extends 3 residues past the end of the read, so its final part is completed from the germline J gene. CDR1 is SQVTM, CDR2 ANQGSEA, per germline. V trimming: 4 bases; J trimming: 5 bases; junction bases outside the gene matches: 8. The CDR3 consists of 15 residues.

Concerning this clone itself: The read comes to an end 3 residues before the CDR3 does, leaving the germline J gene to fill in the end. Additional DNA sequences in this sample encode the identical CDR3. The genes are TRBV7-3 and TRBJ2-3; possible D gene TRBD2, 6 bases. Germline values: CDR1 SGHTA, CDR2 FQGTGA. CDR3 length: 14 residues. Trimming pared 4 bases from V and 1 base from J, leaving 9 bases between. Partial CDR3 DNA: TGTGCCAGCAGCTCTTCGGGGGGCACAGATACG. It codes for CASSSSGGTDT. The entire CDR3 protein is CASSSSGGTDTQYF.